This TCR beta chain comes out of a study of shared clonotypes between healthy human individuals. Between the trimmed V and J ends, which lost 1 base and 4 bases, there was a span of 10 bases. Germline lookup yields CDR1 LNHNV and CDR2 YYDKDF (reference sequence). The CDR3 length is 14 residues. When replicate PCRs were run on unsorted PBMC, they used around 0.3 ug DNA, approximately 28,000 T cell genomes. TCRdb's table, derived via immunoSEQ multiplex PCR, lists solely in-frame clones and lacks some. The table has about 490,000 clones, 79% seen once. The rearrangement joins TRBV15 to TRBJ1-2; weak D call: TRBD1 (6 bases). The specimen was PBMCs. This clonotype was obtained from a woman aged 40-49 years in good health. Some clones in this sample may be carry-over from other donors' samples. For the CDR3, the DNA is TGTGCCACCAGCAGAGGCGGGACAACCTATGGCTACACCTTC. As protein: CATSRGGTTYGYTF.